This TCR beta chain was identified during a study of blood T cell repertoires in COVID-19. Study summary: Donors in the United States, Italy and Spain gave samples during acute or convalescent COVID-19. Nucleic acid was either cDNA or gDNA, and it came from T cells, B-cell-depleted T cells, or PBMCs.

Source study methods: By means of reference gene primer amplification, nucleated cell counts were estimated. Produced via immunoSEQ multiplex PCR; TCRdb's table is partial and in-frame only. Clonal size and the V and J genes are those of that table, whereas D and trimming came from the DNA. This sample has roughly 120,000 clones, with around nine tenths found just once. Looked up from germline, CDR1 is KGHDR and CDR2 is SFDVKD. This CDR3 spans 14 amino acids. Trimming shortened V by 10 bases and J by 1 base, and 15 bases separated the two germline ends. This clone was seen more than once but under ten times.

The material sequenced was peripheral blood. This chain links TRBV24-1 with TRBJ1-1; D is ambiguous. This sequence was found in a woman in her forties or fifties with acute or convalescent COVID-19. The CDR3 coding sequence is TGTGCCACAGATAGTGGTAGCGCGAACACTGAAGCTTTCTTT. Translated: CATDSGSANTEAFF.